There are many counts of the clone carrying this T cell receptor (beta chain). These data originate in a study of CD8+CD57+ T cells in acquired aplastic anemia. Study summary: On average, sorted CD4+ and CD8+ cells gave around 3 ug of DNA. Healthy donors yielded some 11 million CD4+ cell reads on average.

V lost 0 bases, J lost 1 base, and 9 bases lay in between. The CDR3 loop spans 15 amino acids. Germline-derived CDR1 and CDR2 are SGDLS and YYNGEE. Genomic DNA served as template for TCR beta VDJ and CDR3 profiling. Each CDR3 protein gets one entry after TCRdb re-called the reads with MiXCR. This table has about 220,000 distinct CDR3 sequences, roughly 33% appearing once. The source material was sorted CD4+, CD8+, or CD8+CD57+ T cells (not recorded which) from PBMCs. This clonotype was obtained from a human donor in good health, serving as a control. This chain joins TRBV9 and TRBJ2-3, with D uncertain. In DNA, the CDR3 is TGTGCCAGCAGCGTAGAAGTCTCTCGCACAGATACGCAGTATTTT. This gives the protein CASSVEVSRTDTQYF.